One sample yielded the 7 T cell receptor beta chains listed below, sequenced in a study of blood T cell repertoires in COVID-19 (dated by TCRdb to about 2020). Libraries were constructed by the immunoSEQ multiplex PCR assay. In its TCRdb copy, this immuneACCESS table keeps in-frame sequences only and misses some clones. Where compared with another copy, unresolved V genes explain less than half of these, and the others have no known cause. This sample has roughly 84,000 clones in its table, and 60% to 80% of those were observed once. The ten largest clones capture 4% to 5.5% of the sample. Input material: peripheral blood. The receptors derive from a woman aged 50 to 60 with acute or convalescent COVID-19.

Here the CDR3 reads CASRGGASEKLFF. CDR3 sequence (DNA): TGTGCCAGCAGAGGAGGTGCTAGTGAAAAACTGTTTTTT. The chain recombines TRBV28 with TRBJ1-4; no clear D gene. This CDR3 is built from 13 residues. The V and J ends lost 6 bases and 7 bases respectively, with 12 bases between them. Germline V gene sequence: CDR1 MDHEN, CDR2 SYDVKM. The whole variable domain, remainder taken from reference TRBV28 and TRBJ1-4, is DVKVTQSSRYLVKRTGEKVFLECVQDMDHENMFWYRQDPGLGLRLIYFSYDVKMKEKGDIPEGYSVSREKKERFSLILESASTNQTSMYLCASRGGASEKLFFGSGTQLSVL.

A single count supports this clone. This sequence joins TRBV18 and TRBJ2-7, with a tentative D call TRBD1 (5 bases). CDR1 is KGHSH, CDR2 LQKENI, per germline. The CDR3 consists of 14 residues. V was pared by 0 bases and J by 4 bases, with 10 bases between. The CDR3 nucleotides read TGTGCCAGCTCACCACCGTCGCAGGGATACGAGCAGTACTTC. Its protein product is CASSPPSQGYEQYF.

This clone was seen just once. This rearrangement joins TRBV11-2 to TRBJ2-1; the match to TRBD2 covers 11 bases. The CDR3 extends over 15 amino acids. Per the germline V gene, CDR1 is SGHAT and CDR2 is FQNNGV. Trimming removed 5 bases from V and 4 bases from J; junction bases left unmatched: 4. The CDR3 DNA sequence: TGTGCCAGCAGCCTTAGCGGGGGGGAGTACAATGAGCAGTTCTTC. Protein: CASSLSGGEYNEQFF. Supplemented by reference TRBV11-2 and TRBJ2-1, the full variable domain reads EAGVAQSPRYKIIEKRQSVAFWCNPISGHATLYWYQQILGQGPKLLIQFQNNGVVDDSQLPKDRFSAERLKGVDSTLKIQPAKLEDSAVYLCASSLSGGEYNEQFFGPGTRLTVL.

This chain uses TRBV4-1 with TRBJ2-5; 7 nucleotides align to TRBD1. The CDR3 sequence is 17 residues long. Trimming took 1 base from V and 5 from J; bases not matched to a gene: 13. The germline CDR1 and CDR2 sequences are MGHRA and YSYEKL. In nucleotides, the CDR3 is TGCGCCAGCAGCCAAGTATTAAGACAGGGTTTATCGGAGACCCAGTACTTC. Its translation: CASSQVLRQGLSETQYF.

CDR3 sequence reads: CASSQGGQGAGYYGYTF. CDR3 coding DNA: TGCGCCAGCAGCCAAGGAGGACAGGGGGCGGGTTACTATGGCTACACCTTC. This chain links TRBV4-1 with TRBJ1-2, with 11 bases lining up with TRBD1. There are 17 residues in the CDR3. Trimming cost V 1 base and J 3 bases; bases outside gene matches: 7. Germline V lookup: CDR1 MGHRA, CDR2 YSYEKL.

This chain joins TRBV4-1 and TRBJ1-5; D ambiguous. V lost 0 bases, J lost 2 bases, and 2 bases lay in between. Germline V gene sequence: CDR1 MGHRA, CDR2 YSYEKL. CDR3 length equals 13 residues. CDR3 residues: CASSQDGNQPQHF. CDR3 nucleotides: TGCGCCAGCAGCCAAGACGGCAATCAGCCCCAGCATTTT.

The chain joins TRBV6-6 to TRBJ1-1; tentative D call: TRBD1 (6 bases). Trimming stripped 4 bases from V and 1 base from J, with 13 bases between. Germline lookup yields CDR1 MNHNY and CDR2 SVGAGI (reference sequence). There are 15 residues in the CDR3. DNA for the CDR3: TGTGCCAGCAGTTGGATCCGGGACAAGAACACTGAAGCTTTCTTT. It specifies CASSWIRDKNTEAFF.